This is a list of T cell receptor beta chains from one sample in a study of blood T cell repertoires in COVID-19. The method was immunoSEQ multiplex PCR; TCRdb's version includes in-frame clones alone and lacks a portion of them. The table lists 150,000 to 200,000 clones, roughly nine tenths of them singletons. The specimen was peripheral blood. Receptor source: a woman in her seventies with acute or convalescent COVID-19. Both conserved end residues are part of each CDR3. The D gene is left open where the match is weak. Some rows mark clone size as missing; the rest say once, few, many or name a class of expanded clone.

abundance,d_gene,j_gene,len,v_gene,CDR3aa,CDR3nt
few,.,TRBJ2-3,16,TRBV4-3,CASSQEGASVKDTQYF,TGCGCCAGCAGCCAAGAAGGGGCCTCGGTAAAAGATACGCAGTATTTT
.,TRBD2,TRBJ2-7,16,TRBV6-2/TRBV6-3,CASSYSPRAGSNEQYF,TGTGCCAGCAGTTATTCCCCCCGAGCGGGATCCAACGAGCAGTACTTC
.,.,TRBJ1-5,13,TRBV12-3/TRBV12-4,CASSNNRDINHAF,TGTGCCAGCAGTAATAACCGGGACATCAACCATGCCTTT
.,.,TRBJ1-4,14,TRBV7-9,CASSRRMTEEKLFF,TGTGCCAGCAGCAGAAGGATGACAGAGGAAAAACTGTTTTTT
.,.,TRBJ2-2,15,TRBV5-1,CASSSLAGRSGELFF,TGCGCCAGCAGCTCCCTCGCGGGACGTTCCGGGGAGCTGTTTTTT
.,.,TRBJ2-7,14,TRBV15,CATSRDRGPYEQYF,TGTGCCACCAGCAGAGACAGGGGACCCTACGAGCAGTACTTC
once,.,TRBJ1-5,14,TRBV7-2,CASSLEFGLKPQHF,TGTGCCAGCAGCTTAGAATTCGGGTTAAAGCCCCAGCATTTT
.,TRBD2,TRBJ2-1,17,TRBV7-2,CASSPRGLAGAWNEQFF,TGTGCCAGCAGCCCCAGGGGACTAGCGGGGGCTTGGAATGAGCAGTTCTTC
.,.,TRBJ2-1,14,TRBV9,CASSSYWDRPGEFF,TGTGCCAGCAGCTCATACTGGGACAGACCGGGGGAGTTCTTC
.,TRBD2,TRBJ2-5,16,TRBV10-1,CASSSTDGSGVETQYF,TGCGCCAGCAGTTCTACCGATGGTAGCGGGGTCGAGACCCAGTACTTC
.,.,TRBJ2-3,13,TRBV27,CATLLTGTDTQYF,TGTGCCACCCTCCTGACAGGCACAGATACGCAGTATTTT
.,TRBD1,TRBJ2-1,15,TRBV6-2/TRBV6-3,CASSYRQGVYNEQFF,TGTGCCAGCAGCTATCGACAGGGGGTCTACAATGAGCAGTTCTTC
few,TRBD1,TRBJ2-7,15,TRBV6-2/TRBV6-3,CASSFTGQGRAEQYF,TGTGCCAGCAGTTTCACCGGACAGGGGAGGGCCGAGCAGTACTTC
.,TRBD1,TRBJ2-1,16,TRBV6-5,CASSYRDRGDGGEQFF,TGTGCCAGCAGTTACCGGGACAGGGGGGACGGTGGTGAGCAGTTCTTC
.,.,TRBJ1-1,15,TRBV19,CASSIDRELNTEAFF,TGTGCCAGTAGTATAGATCGAGAGCTGAACACTGAAGCTTTCTTT
.,TRBD1,TRBJ2-2,16,TRBV9,CASSALGTGNTGELFF,TGTGCCAGCAGCGCCCTCGGGACAGGGAACACCGGGGAGCTGTTTTTT
.,.,TRBJ1-4,16,TRBV6-6,CASSGDLAATNEKLFF,TGTGCCAGCAGCGGGGATTTAGCTGCAACTAATGAAAAACTGTTTTTT
.,TRBD1,TRBJ2-7,15,TRBV28,CASSSRTGGYYEQYF,TGTGCCAGCAGTTCAAGGACAGGGGGCTATTACGAGCAGTACTTC
.,TRBD1,TRBJ1-1,13,TRBV14,CASSLTGGTEAFF,TGTGCCAGCAGCCTCACAGGGGGCACTGAAGCTTTCTTT
few,.,TRBJ2-2,13,TRBV7-9,CASSAIVAGELFF,TGTGCCAGCAGCGCCATAGTCGCCGGGGAGCTGTTTTTT
.,.,TRBJ1-2,15,TRBV2,CASSRRLQGDYGYTF,TGTGCCAGCAGCCGTAGGCTACAAGGGGACTATGGCTACACCTTC
.,TRBD1,TRBJ2-7,12,TRBV2,CASSELGQVQYF,TGTGCCAGCAGTGAATTGGGACAGGTTCAGTACTTC
.,.,TRBJ1-1,15,TRBV5-5,CASSPGPGANTEAFF,TGTGCCAGCAGCCCGGGGCCAGGGGCGAACACTGAAGCTTTCTTT
.,TRBD1,TRBJ2-3,15,TRBV4-3,CASSRTGGIGDTQYF,TGCGCCAGCAGCCGGACAGGGGGCATTGGAGATACGCAGTATTTT
.,TRBD1,TRBJ2-1,15,TRBV9,CASSVRITGAGEQFF,TGTGCCAGCAGCGTACGAATAACAGGGGCGGGTGAGCAGTTCTTC
few,.,TRBJ2-1,16,TRBV7-2,CASSLVVGRSYNEQFF,TGTGCCAGCAGCTTAGTGGTGGGGCGCTCCTACAATGAGCAGTTCTTC
once,TRBD2,TRBJ2-1,16,TRBV27,CASSQGTSGTSGEQFF,TGTGCCAGCAGTCAAGGGACTAGCGGGACCTCAGGGGAGCAGTTCTTC
.,TRBD1,TRBJ2-7,18,TRBV4-1,CASSLNFKGDRVGYEQYF,TGCGCCAGCAGCCTCAATTTCAAGGGGGACAGGGTAGGCTACGAGCAGTACTTC
.,.,TRBJ1-5,19,TRBV4-1,CASSQVYFPGGMGNQPQHF,TGCGCCAGCAGCCAAGTTTACTTCCCGGGGGGCATGGGCAATCAGCCCCAGCATTTT
.,TRBD1,TRBJ1-1,14,TRBV28,CASSSRQGSTEAFF,TGTGCCAGCAGTTCCCGACAGGGTAGCACTGAAGCTTTCTTT
.,.,TRBJ1-6,13,TRBV30,CAWKATNNSPLHF,TGTGCCTGGAAGGCAACTAATAATTCACCCCTCCACTTT
few,.,TRBJ1-6,14,TRBV30,CAWSVLVLESPLHF,TGTGCCTGGAGTGTACTGGTGCTGGAGTCACCCCTCCACTTT
.,TRBD2,TRBJ2-1,16,TRBV28,CASSLTDTSGRGEQFF,TGTGCCAGCAGTTTAACAGACACTAGCGGGAGGGGTGAGCAGTTCTTC
.,.,TRBJ1-5,15,TRBV28,CASSLVQGFFQPQHF,TGTGCCAGCAGTTTAGTTCAGGGCTTTTTTCAGCCCCAGCATTTT
.,TRBD2,TRBJ2-1,15,TRBV15,CATSRGLAYYNEQFF,TGTGCCACCAGCAGAGGACTAGCGTATTACAATGAGCAGTTCTTC
.,.,TRBJ2-7,14,TRBV7-9,CASSLGQGYPQQYF,TGTGCCAGCAGCTTAGGGCAGGGATACCCTCAGCAGTACTTC
.,.,TRBJ1-5,15,TRBV2,CASRAGAGNNQPQHF,TGTGCCAGCAGAGCTGGGGCAGGGAACAATCAGCCCCAGCATTTT
.,TRBD1,TRBJ1-5,13,TRBV5-5,CASSTDRGQPQHF,TGTGCCAGCAGCACCGACAGGGGTCAGCCCCAGCATTTT
.,TRBD2,TRBJ2-3,16,TRBV6-5,CASSYGVAGVTDTQYF,TGTGCCAGCAGTTACGGGGTAGCGGGTGTCACAGATACGCAGTATTTT
.,TRBD2,TRBJ2-1,16,TRBV7-7,CASSRLSGATYNEQFF,TGTGCCAGCAGCCGGCTTAGCGGGGCTACCTACAATGAGCAGTTCTTC
.,.,TRBJ1-2,12,TRBV24-1,CATGGAGYGYTF,TGTGCCACCGGGGGGGCTGGCTATGGCTACACCTTC
once,.,TRBJ2-7,14,TRBV3-1/TRBV3-2,CASSHRQASYEQYF,TGTGCCAGCAGCCACAGACAGGCGTCCTACGAGCAGTACTTC
.,.,TRBJ2-5,11,TRBV28,CASSLQKTQYF,TGTGCCAGCAGTTTACAAAAGACCCAGTACTTC
.,TRBD1,TRBJ1-2,15,TRBV7-2,CASRSTDRGVYGYTF,TGTGCCAGCAGATCAACCGACAGGGGGGTATACGGCTACACCTTC
.,.,TRBJ1-2,14,TRBV3-1/TRBV3-2,CASSQEDRKGGYTF,TGTGCCAGCAGCCAAGAGGACAGAAAAGGGGGCTACACCTTC
.,.,TRBJ1-4,13,TRBV14,CASSQGFYEKLFF,TGTGCCAGCTCCCAGGGGTTTTATGAAAAACTGTTTTTT
.,TRBD2,TRBJ2-7,14,TRBV5-5,CASSGREEAYEQYF,TGTGCCAGCAGCGGCCGGGAGGAGGCCTACGAGCAGTACTTC
.,.,TRBJ2-3,15,TRBV5-1,CASSGGQPWSDTQYF,TGCGCCAGCAGCGGAGGACAGCCGTGGTCAGATACGCAGTATTTT
.,TRBD2,TRBJ2-3,14,TRBV11-3,CASSASGGSDTQYF,TGTGCCAGCAGCGCGAGCGGGGGATCAGATACGCAGTATTTT
.,.,TRBJ2-1,15,TRBV15,CATSRDSFEYNEQFF,TGTGCCACCAGCAGGGACAGCTTTGAGTACAATGAGCAGTTCTTC
.,TRBD2,TRBJ2-2,21,TRBV27,CASSPIPVILSSGSNTGELFF,TGTGCCAGCAGTCCAATCCCAGTTATTCTGTCTAGCGGGTCAAACACCGGGGAGCTGTTTTTT
.,TRBD1,TRBJ2-5,13,TRBV27,CASRDRDRETQYF,TGTGCCAGCAGGGATCGGGACAGAGAGACCCAGTACTTC